Below are 16 T cell receptor beta chains sequenced from a single sample in a study of TIL therapy for anti-PD-1-resistant metastatic lung cancer. The libraries were made with immunoSEQ v3. Measured with immunoSEQ multiplex PCR; TCRdb has only the in-frame clones, and not every one. There are about 32,000 clones in the sample; 74% occur only once, and 2.5% to 3% lies in the top ten. Time point: pre-treatment sample, taken before nivolumab and TIL therapy. Sequenced material: blood, taken at baseline. Receptor source: a woman aged 25 to 80 with non-small cell lung cancer.

This chain connects TRBV6-1 to TRBJ2-6; D unresolved. V dropped 11 bases and J dropped 0 bases, with 8 bases sitting between them. The CDR3 spans 13 residues. Germline V gene sequence: CDR1 MNHNS, CDR2 SASEGT. The DNA of the CDR3 is TGTGCCCATGACAACTCTGGGGCCAACGTCCTGACTTTC. It is translated as CAHDNSGANVLTF.

This rearrangement joins TRBV5-1 to TRBJ2-3; the match to TRBD2 covers 10 bases. The germline V gene has CDR1 SGHRS and CDR2 YFSETQ. Trimming removed 7 bases from V and 2 bases from J; junction bases left unmatched: 10. This CDR3 is 16 amino acids long. The DNA for the CDR3 is TGCGCCAGCGGACTAGCGGACACTTTCCTCACAGATACGCAGTATTTT. Translated: CASGLADTFLTDTQYF.

J is TRBJ2-1 and V is TRBV15, with D possibly being TRBD1 (5 bases). CDR3 length equals 15 residues. Looked up from germline, CDR1 is LNHNV and CDR2 is YYDKDF (reference sequence). Deletions cut 3 bases from V and 7 bases from J, with 16 bases between. CDR3 coding DNA: TGTGCCACCAGCAGTGAGAGCCTAGGGGTAAATGAGCAGTTCTTC. The encoded protein is CATSSESLGVNEQFF.

This clone was seen just once. CDR3: CASSQAGTSATDTQYF. As DNA, the CDR3 is TGTGCCAGCAGCCAAGCCGGGACTAGCGCCACAGATACGCAGTATTTT. The J gene is TRBJ2-3, the V gene TRBV4-2; 10 bases fit TRBD2. The CDR3 spans 16 residues. Germline values: CDR1 LGHNA, CDR2 YNFKEQ. J gave up 2 bases and V 1 base, and 3 bases lay outside the gene matches.

This clone was picked up a small number of times. The CDR3 region is CASSLEPSGSNEQYF. In nucleotides, the CDR3 is TGTGCCAGCAGCTTAGAGCCTAGCGGGAGCAACGAGCAGTACTTC. The chain links TRBV11-2 to TRBJ2-7; 10 bases agree with TRBD2. In germline, CDR1 is SGHAT, CDR2 FQNNGV. V dropped 0 bases and J dropped 5; count of bases not matched to a gene: 4. The CDR3 has 15 residues.

The V call is TRBV7-7, the J call TRBJ2-2; D gene unclear. The CDR3 is 13 amino acids. CDR1 is SSHAT and CDR2 is FNYEAQ in the germline V gene (reference sequence). Trimming pared 5 bases from V and 5 bases from J, leaving 9 bases between. CDR3 region: CASSQPATGELFF. CDR3 bases: TGTGCCAGCAGCCAGCCGGCGACCGGGGAGCTGTTTTTT.

The V gene is TRBV4-1, the J gene TRBJ2-2; tentatively, D is TRBD2 (5 bases). Trimming stripped 5 bases from V and 3 bases from J, with 10 bases between. From germline, CDR1 is MGHRA and CDR2 YSYEKL. There are 14 residues in the CDR3. Written as DNA, the CDR3 is TGCGCCAGCAGCATTAGCGATCACACCGGGGAGCTGTTTTTT. Translated, it gives CASSISDHTGELFF.

This chain connects TRBV15 to TRBJ2-1, with 12 positions matching TRBD2. CDR3 length: 16 amino acids. Trimming removed 3 bases from V and 6 bases from J; junction bases left unmatched: 6. CDR1 LNHNV and CDR2 YYDKDF come from the germline V gene (reference sequence). The CDR3 DNA is TGTGCCACCAGCAGGTTCGGACTAGCGGGACTCAATGAGCAGTTCTTC. Protein: CATSRFGLAGLNEQFF.

As concerns this clone: Germline and junction disagree at one end, which may indicate a read error. The chain links TRBV9 to TRBJ2-3; possibly TRBD1 for D (5 bases). This CDR3 contains 15 residues. Germline V CDR1 and CDR2: SGDLS, YYNGEE. The CDR3 loop reads CASSPGLGSTDAQYF. The CDR3 DNA follows: TGTGCCAGCAGTCCAGGGTTGGGTTCCACAGATGCGCAGTATTTT.

The rearrangement links TRBV11-3 to TRBJ2-3; the D gene is possibly TRBD2 (6 bases). Trimming took off 3 bases at V and 9 bases at J, with 10 bases between the two ends. The germline gives CDR1 SGHNT, CDR2 YENEEA. The CDR3 runs to 12 residues. The CDR3 sequence: CASSFPAGTQYF. The DNA of the CDR3 is TGTGCCAGCAGCTTTCCCGCGGGGACGCAGTATTTT.

The gene calls are TRBV2 and TRBJ1-3; tentative D call: TRBD1 (5 bases). The CDR3 loop spans 19 amino acids. The germline V gene encodes CDR1 SNHLY and CDR2 FYNNEI. V lost 2 bases to trimming and J lost 0 bases, with 20 bases between them. The CDR3: CASSESPGRIGVSGNTIYF. The CDR3 region has the DNA TGTGCCAGCAGTGAATCGCCTGGTCGAATAGGGGTCTCTGGAAACACCATATATTTT.

The V and J genes are TRBV5-4 and TRBJ2-6; no definite D call. Germline CDR1 and CDR2: SGHNT and YYREEE (reference sequence). This CDR3 contains 15 residues. V lost 4 bases and J 0 bases, leaving 8 bases between the germline ends. CDR3 region: CASSRALSGANVLTF. CDR3 sequence (DNA): TGTGCCAGCAGCAGGGCTCTCTCTGGGGCCAACGTCCTGACTTTC.

This clone occurred a few times. This rearrangement joins TRBV6-6 to TRBJ1-1; D ambiguous. This CDR3 has 12 amino acids. The V end lost 3 bases, the J end lost 0 bases, and 2 bases lay between the germline ends. The germline CDR1 and CDR2 sequences are MNHNY and SVGAGI (reference sequence). CDR3 DNA sequence: TGTGCCAGCAGTTATCTGAACACTGAAGCTTTCTTT. Translation: CASSYLNTEAFF.

The chain is built from TRBV27 and TRBJ2-2, with 7 bases aligning to TRBD1. Per germline, CDR1 MNHEY and CDR2 SMNVEV (reference sequence). The CDR3 has 15 amino acids. The V segment lost 6 bases and the J segment 1 base; nucleotides outside the gene matches: 5. DNA of the CDR3: TGTGCCAGCAGCCAGGACAGGATGAACACCGGGGAGCTGTTTTTT. It encodes CASSQDRMNTGELFF.

This clone was seen a few times. This chain links TRBV6-5 with TRBJ2-1, with a tentative D call TRBD2 (5 bases). Germline V CDR1 and CDR2: MNHEY, SVGAGI. The V end was cut by 5 bases, the J end by 5 bases, with 16 bases between. The CDR3 totals 15 residues. The CDR3 DNA sequence: TGTGCCAGCAGTCCCGACAACCGGAGGCACAATGAGCAGTTCTTC. Translation: CASSPDNRRHNEQFF.

In this sample, this clone turned up a few times. This chain connects TRBV7-2 to TRBJ2-7; no definite D call. V lost 3 bases, J lost 3 bases, and 9 bases lay in between. The germline CDR1 and CDR2 sequences are SGHTA and FQGNSA. This CDR3 region has 13 residues. This CDR3 reads CASSFSPRYEQYF. In DNA, the CDR3 is TGTGCCAGCAGCTTTAGTCCCCGCTACGAGCAGTACTTC.